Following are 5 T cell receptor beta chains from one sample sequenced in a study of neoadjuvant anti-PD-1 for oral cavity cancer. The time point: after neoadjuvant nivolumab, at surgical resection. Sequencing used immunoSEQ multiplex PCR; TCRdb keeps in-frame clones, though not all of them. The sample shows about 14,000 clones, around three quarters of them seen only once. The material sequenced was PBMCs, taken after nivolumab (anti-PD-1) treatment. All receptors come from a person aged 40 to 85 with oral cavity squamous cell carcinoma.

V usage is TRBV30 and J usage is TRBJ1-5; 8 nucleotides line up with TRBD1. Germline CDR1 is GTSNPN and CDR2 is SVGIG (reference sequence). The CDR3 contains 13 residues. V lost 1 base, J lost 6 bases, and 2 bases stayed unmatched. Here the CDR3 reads CAWSGQGSQPQHF. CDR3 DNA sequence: TGTGCCTGGAGTGGACAGGGGAGTCAGCCCCAGCATTTT.

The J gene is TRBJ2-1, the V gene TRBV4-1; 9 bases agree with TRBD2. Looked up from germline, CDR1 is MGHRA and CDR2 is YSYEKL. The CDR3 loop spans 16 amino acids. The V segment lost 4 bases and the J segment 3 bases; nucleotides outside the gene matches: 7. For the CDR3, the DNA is TGCGCCAGCAGCCGGCTCGTGACTAGCGGCTACAATGAGCAGTTCTTC. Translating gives CASSRLVTSGYNEQFF.

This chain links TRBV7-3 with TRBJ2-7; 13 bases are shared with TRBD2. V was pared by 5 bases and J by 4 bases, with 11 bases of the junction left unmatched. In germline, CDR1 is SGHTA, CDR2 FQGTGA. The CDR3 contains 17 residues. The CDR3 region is CASSPGLAGIRGYEQYF. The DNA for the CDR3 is TGTGCCAGCAGCCCGGGACTAGCGGGGATCCGGGGTTACGAGCAGTACTTC.

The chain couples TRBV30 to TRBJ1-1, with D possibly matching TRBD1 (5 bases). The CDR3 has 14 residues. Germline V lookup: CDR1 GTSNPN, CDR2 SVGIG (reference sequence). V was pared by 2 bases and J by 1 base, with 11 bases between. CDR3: CAWSSGPRNTEAFF. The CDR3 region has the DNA TGTGCCTGGAGTTCGGGACCCAGGAACACTGAAGCTTTCTTT.

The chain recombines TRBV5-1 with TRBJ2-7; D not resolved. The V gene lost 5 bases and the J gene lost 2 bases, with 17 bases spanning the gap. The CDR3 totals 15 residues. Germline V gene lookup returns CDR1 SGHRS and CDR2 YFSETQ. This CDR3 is CASRTADTGTYEQYF. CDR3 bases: TGCGCCAGCAGAACCGCCGACACCGGTACCTACGAGCAGTACTTC.